Listed below are T cell receptor beta chains from one sample, sequenced in a study of graft-versus-host responses after intestinal transplantation. Clones were sequenced by immunoSEQ multiplex PCR, and TCRdb holds only the in-frame ones, with some missing. The data contain 12,000 to 15,000 clones, 77% of them singletons. This sample comprised ileum tissue, obtained 26 to 27 days after intestinal transplant. Receptor source: a human patient who received an intestinal transplant, so some T cells may come from the graft donor. The CDR3 runs from the conserved cysteine through the conserved F or W. D genes are given only for firm matches. The size of a clone is reported for some rows only, either as once, few or many, or as a class for expanded clones.

>TRBD1|TRBV6-5|-|TRBJ1-2
CASSYSVGGTGYGYTF
TGTGCCAGCAGTTACTCGGTCGGGGGGACAGGGTATGGCTACACCTTC
>-|TRBV6-1|-|TRBJ1-2
CASRGTGKDYGYTF
TGTGCCAGCAGGGGAACAGGGAAGGACTATGGCTACACCTTC
>TRBD1|TRBV28|-|TRBJ1-4
CAISLSGGPFELFF
TGTGCCATCAGTTTATCAGGGGGACCTTTTGAACTGTTTTTT
>TRBD2|TRBV27|-|TRBJ2-1
CASSPPPGLAGALSSYNEQFF
TGTGCCAGCAGTCCACCTCCGGGACTAGCGGGGGCCTTAAGCTCCTACAATGAGCAGTTCTTC
>-|TRBV7-7|-|TRBJ2-1
CASSFDRGAEQFF
TGTGCTAGCAGCTTCGACCGGGGTGCTGAGCAGTTCTTC
>-|TRBV7-2|few|TRBJ2-1
CASIKGYNEQFF
TGTGCCAGCATAAAGGGGTACAATGAGCAGTTCTTC
>-|TRBV7-8|-|TRBJ1-2
CASSLVLLGSGDGYTF
TGTGCCAGCAGCTTAGTCCTGCTAGGGTCAGGGGATGGCTACACCTTC
>-|TRBV4-3|few|TRBJ1-5
CASSQDILSYSNQPQHF
TGCGCCAGCAGCCAAGATATTCTGTCTTATAGCAATCAGCCCCAGCATTTT
>TRBD2|TRBV9|-|TRBJ2-1
CASSQTSGGAREQFF
TGTGCCAGCAGCCAGACTAGCGGGGGGGCCAGAGAGCAGTTCTTC
>TRBD1|TRBV4-1|-|TRBJ1-3
CASSQPTGGSGNTIYF
TGCGCCAGCAGCCAGCCTACAGGGGGCTCTGGAAACACCATATATTTT
>TRBD1|TRBV28|-|TRBJ1-2
CASSPPPGTVLGYTF
TGTGCCAGCAGTCCCCCCCCGGGGACAGTTTTGGGCTACACCTTC
>-|TRBV27|-|TRBJ1-2
CASRLEGPGGYGYTF
TGTGCCAGCAGACTCGAGGGGCCGGGGGGCTATGGCTACACCTTC
>-|TRBV11-2|few|TRBJ2-2
CASSLIPDTGELFF
TGTGCCAGCAGCCTAATTCCGGACACCGGGGAGCTGTTTTTT
>TRBD2|TRBV9|-|TRBJ2-3
CASSVVPGGLGTDTQYF
TGTGCCAGCAGCGTAGTCCCGGGGGGGCTGGGCACAGATACGCAGTATTTT
>-|TRBV14|-|TRBJ1-3
CASSQAFRGGNTIYF
TGTGCCAGCAGCCAAGCTTTTAGAGGGGGAAACACCATATATTTT
>TRBD1|TRBV5-1|-|TRBJ1-5
CASSEGQGDQPQHF
TGCGCCAGCAGCGAGGGACAGGGAGATCAGCCCCAGCATTTT
>-|TRBV5-1|-|TRBJ1-2
CASKMEGLDGYTF
TGCGCCAGCAAAATGGAGGGCTTGGATGGCTACACCTTC
>-|TRBV19|-|TRBJ2-7
CASSHLVTGETYEQYF
TGTGCCAGTAGCCATCTTGTCACCGGGGAGACCTACGAGCAGTACTTC
>-|TRBV6-6|-|TRBJ2-3
CASSRQFTDTQYF
TGTGCCAGCAGTCGACAGTTCACAGATACGCAGTATTTT
>TRBD2|TRBV29-1|-|TRBJ2-2
CSVTSGTDRPNCGSGELFF
TGCAGCGTTACTAGCGGCACCGATAGACCCAACTGCGGATCCGGGGAGCTGTTTTTT
>TRBD2|TRBV7-3|-|TRBJ2-1
CASSPLAGGPLNEQFF
TGTGCCAGCAGCCCGTTAGCGGGGGGGCCCTTGAATGAGCAGTTCTTC
>-|TRBV28|-|TRBJ2-2
CANQGQNTGELFF
TGTGCCAACCAAGGACAGAACACCGGGGAGCTGTTTTTT
>TRBD1|TRBV7-7|-|TRBJ2-5
CASRQHTGGEETQYF
TGTGCTAGCAGACAACATACAGGGGGCGAAGAGACCCAGTACTTC
>-|TRBV4-3|few|TRBJ2-6
CASSQALQVGANVLTF
TGCGCCAGCAGCCAAGCTCTCCAGGTGGGGGCCAACGTCCTGACTTTC
>TRBD1|TRBV2|-|TRBJ1-6
CATGQELNSPLHF
TGTGCCACGGGACAGGAACTTAATTCACCCCTCCACTTT
>TRBD1|TRBV6-1|once|TRBJ1-5
CASLEGTGNQPQHF
TGTGCCAGCCTGGAAGGGACAGGGAACCAGCCCCAGCATTTT
>-|TRBV4-2|few|TRBJ2-3
CASSQDRRSDTQYF
TGTGCCAGCAGCCAAGATAGACGGAGCGATACGCAGTATTTT
>-|TRBV27|-|TRBJ2-2
CASSFLTRGHTGELFF
TGTGCCAGCAGTTTTCTCACGCGGGGGCACACCGGGGAGCTGTTTTTT
>-|TRBV5-6|-|TRBJ1-6
CASSLADTYNSPLHF
TGTGCCAGCAGCTTGGCAGACACGTATAATTCACCCCTCCACTTT
>-|TRBV6-5|-|TRBJ1-1
CASSSGLRKAFF
TGTGCCAGCAGCTCTGGACTGCGGAAAGCTTTCTTT
>-|TRBV15|few|TRBJ2-2
CATSRKQVNTGELFF
TGTGCCACCAGCAGAAAACAGGTTAACACCGGGGAGCTGTTTTTT
>TRBD1|TRBV14|-|TRBJ2-2
CASSQDLDRAELFF
TGTGCCAGCAGCCAAGATCTGGACAGGGCAGAGCTGTTTTTT
>-|TRBV30|-|TRBJ1-2
CAWSDAYYGHTF
TGTGCCTGGAGTGACGCCTACTATGGCCACACCTTC
>TRBD1|TRBV5-5|-|TRBJ2-3
CASRTGQATSTDTQYF
TGTGCCAGCAGGACAGGACAGGCGACTAGCACAGATACGCAGTATTTT
>TRBD2|TRBV6-5|few|TRBJ2-3
CASSQRGDTQYF
TGTGCCAGCAGTCAGCGGGGGGATACGCAGTATTTT
>TRBD1|TRBV5-4|-|TRBJ1-2
CASSLGTGFYGYTF
TGTGCCAGCAGCTTGGGGACAGGGTTCTATGGCTACACCTTC
>-|TRBV5-1|few|TRBJ1-1
CASSSQLNTEAFF
TGCGCCAGCAGCTCGCAGTTGAACACTGAAGCTTTCTTT
>-|TRBV7-9|-|TRBJ2-2
CASSLWEPYTGELFF
TGTGCCAGCAGCTTATGGGAGCCCTACACCGGGGAGCTGTTTTTT
>TRBD1|TRBV29-1|-|TRBJ2-5
CSVEELDRRETQYF
TGCAGCGTTGAAGAATTGGACAGGAGAGAGACCCAGTACTTC
>-|TRBV5-6|few|TRBJ1-3
CASTSSDTGRGNTIYF
TGTGCCAGCACCTCGTCAGACACAGGGCGAGGAAACACCATATATTTT
>TRBD1|TRBV6-5|-|TRBJ2-2
CASRTRTGNTGELFF
TGTGCCAGCAGAACTAGGACAGGGAACACCGGGGAGCTGTTTTTT
>-|TRBV27|-|TRBJ2-2
CASTGQNTGELFF
TGTGCCAGCACTGGACAGAACACCGGGGAGCTGTTTTTT
>-|TRBV28|-|TRBJ2-3
CASSYYRGGDTQYF
TGTGCCAGCAGTTACTACAGGGGGGGAGATACGCAGTATTTT
>-|TRBV4-2|-|TRBJ2-3
CASSQLDPARDTQYF
TGTGCCAGCAGCCAGCTAGACCCCGCTAGAGATACGCAGTATTTT
>-|TRBV30|-|TRBJ2-2
CAWSSGPTGELFF
TGTGCCTGGAGTTCTGGGCCGACCGGGGAGCTGTTTTTT
>-|TRBV21-1|few|TRBJ1-3
CASSIAGGDGNTIYF
TGTGCCAGCAGCATCGCAGGGGGCGATGGAAACACCATATATTTT
>-|TRBV5-1|-|TRBJ2-2
CASSPDSFTGELFF
TGCGCCAGCAGCCCGGACAGTTTCACCGGGGAGCTGTTTTTT
>-|TRBV2|-|TRBJ1-1
CASNLGSTEAFF
TGTGCCAGCAATCTGGGGAGCACTGAAGCTTTCTTT
>-|TRBV9|few|TRBJ1-4
CASSVDGNEKLFF
TGTGCCAGCAGCGTAGACGGTAATGAAAAACTGTTTTTT
>TRBD2|TRBV29-1|-|TRBJ2-3
CSVETGGTDTQYF
TGCAGCGTTGAAACCGGGGGGACAGATACGCAGTATTTT
>-|TRBV27|-|TRBJ2-7
CASSPHRGEQYF
TGTGCCAGCAGTCCCCACCGGGGCGAGCAGTACTTC
>-|TRBV6-1|-|TRBJ1-1
CASSEAGLNTEAFF
TGTGCCAGCAGTGAGGCAGGATTGAACACTGAAGCTTTCTTT
>-|TRBV28|-|TRBJ1-1
CASSFLTANTEAFF
TGTGCCAGCAGTTTCCTGACAGCGAACACTGAAGCTTTCTTT
>-|TRBV27|-|TRBJ2-1
CASSHLPAPSLNEQFF
TGTGCCAGCAGTCACCTCCCCGCCCCGAGCCTCAATGAGCAGTTCTTC
>-|TRBV6-6|-|TRBJ1-4
CASSPYEKLFF
TGTGCCAGCAGTCCCTATGAAAAACTGTTTTTT
>-|TRBV2|-|TRBJ2-6
CASSEISVRSGANVLTF
TGTGCCAGCAGTGAAATTTCGGTCCGCTCTGGGGCCAACGTCCTGACTTTC
>-|TRBV15|-|TRBJ2-3
CATSRNPAVDTQYF
TGTGCCACCAGCAGAAACCCCGCAGTGGATACGCAGTATTTT
>TRBD1|TRBV5-1|-|TRBJ1-6
CASSLQGGYNSPLHF
TGCGCCAGCAGCTTGCAGGGGGGCTATAATTCACCCCTCCACTTT